This TCR beta chain was captured in a study of blood T cell repertoires in COVID-19. Study details: Samples of COVID-19 (acute and convalescent) were obtained from the United States, Italy and Spain. Nucleic acid was either cDNA or gDNA, and it came from T cells, B-cell-depleted T cells, or PBMCs.

Generated by immunoSEQ multiplex PCR, the TCRdb table keeps only in-frame clones and is missing some. The sample yields 440,000 or so clones, 89% seen once. This CDR3 is built from 16 residues. The germline gives CDR1 ENHRY, CDR2 SYGVKD. V lost 5 bases, J lost 3 bases, and 2 bases stayed unmatched. The gene calls are TRBV10-3 and TRBJ2-3; 16 positions match TRBD2. This receptor was taken from a woman aged 40 to 49 with COVID-19, enrolled during active disease. The sequencing input was peripheral blood. The CDR3, as DNA: TGTGCCATCAGTTCGGGACTAGCGGGGGGGACAGATACGCAGTATTTT. Translated: CAISSGLAGGTDTQYF.